This T cell receptor beta chain was retrieved from a study of T cells in Graves' hyperthyroidism and ophthalmopathy. On this clonotype itself: The target antigen is unknown. A much bigger clone sits one base away, suggesting this may be a read error.

Study-wide results and limits: Clonotypes that were expanded in thyroid above 0.001 mostly appeared in blood too. Before onset, ophthalmopathy was predicted by the model a median about 6.2 months earlier.

TCR beta CDR3 regions were amplified from RNA transcripts. The HTBI set primed first-round TCR CDR3 RT-PCR. MiXCR, run by TCRdb on the multiplex PCR reads, gives a single entry per CDR3 protein. The sample has 500,000 to 750,000 distinct CDR3 sequences; 46% are singletons. The CDR3 runs to 12 residues. Germline V gene data show CDR1 as SQVTM and CDR2 as ANQGSEA. Sequencing was done on a sample of peripheral blood or thyroid tissue (not recorded which). The TCR originated in a woman aged 18-29 years with Graves' hyperthyroidism. V gene TRBV29-1 combines with J gene TRBJ2-5; no reliable D call. DNA for the CDR3: TGCAGCGTTACGAAGCCCCAAGAGACCCGGTACTTC. It translates to CSVTKPQETRYF.